The T cell receptor beta chain described here comes from a study of T cell repertoires in cytomegalovirus infection. Germline CDR1 SNHLY, CDR2 FYNNEI. CDR3 length equals 11 residues. V was pared by 8 bases and J by 6 bases, with 10 bases between. This clonotype was recorded at least ten times. TCRdb processed the reads anew with MiXCR; each CDR3 protein has one entry. Of about 260,000 distinct CDR3 sequences listed, roughly an eighth are singletons. The sequencing input was PBMCs. The TCR was taken from a human donor in good health (CMV status not recorded). Some clones in this sample may be carry-over from other donors' samples. The genes are TRBV2 and TRBJ1-1; D call uncertain. The CDR3 sequence: CASLGSAEAFF. The CDR3, as DNA: TGTGCCAGCTTGGGGTCGGCTGAAGCTTTCTTT.